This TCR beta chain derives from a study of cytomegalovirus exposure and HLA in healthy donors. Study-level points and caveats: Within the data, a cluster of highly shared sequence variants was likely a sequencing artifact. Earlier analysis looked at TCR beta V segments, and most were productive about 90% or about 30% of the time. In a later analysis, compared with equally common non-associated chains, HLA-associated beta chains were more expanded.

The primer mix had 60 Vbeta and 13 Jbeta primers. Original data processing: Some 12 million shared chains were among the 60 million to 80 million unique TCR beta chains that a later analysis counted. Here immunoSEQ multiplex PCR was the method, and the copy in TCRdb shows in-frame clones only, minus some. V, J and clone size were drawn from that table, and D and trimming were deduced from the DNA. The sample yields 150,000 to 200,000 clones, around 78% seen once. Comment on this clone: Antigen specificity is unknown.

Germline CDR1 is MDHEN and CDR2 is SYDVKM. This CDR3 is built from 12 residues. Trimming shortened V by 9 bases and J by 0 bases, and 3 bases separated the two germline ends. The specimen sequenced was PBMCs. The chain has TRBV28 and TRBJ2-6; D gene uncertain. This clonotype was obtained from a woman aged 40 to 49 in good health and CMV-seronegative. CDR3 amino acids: CASYSGANVLTF. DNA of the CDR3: TGTGCCAGTTACTCTGGGGCCAACGTCCTGACTTTC.